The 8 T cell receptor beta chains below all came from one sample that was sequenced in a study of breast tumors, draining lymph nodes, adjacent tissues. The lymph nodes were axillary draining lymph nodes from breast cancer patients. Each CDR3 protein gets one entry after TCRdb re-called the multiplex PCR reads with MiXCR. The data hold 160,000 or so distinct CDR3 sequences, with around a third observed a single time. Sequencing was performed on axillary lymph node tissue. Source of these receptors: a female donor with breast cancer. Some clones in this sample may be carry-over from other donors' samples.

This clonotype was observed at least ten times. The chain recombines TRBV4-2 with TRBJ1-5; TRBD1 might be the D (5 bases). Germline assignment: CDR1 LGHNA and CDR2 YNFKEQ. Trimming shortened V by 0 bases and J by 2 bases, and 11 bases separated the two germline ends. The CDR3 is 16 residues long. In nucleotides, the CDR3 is TGTGCCAGCAGCCAAGAAACAGGATGGGGCAATCAGCCCCAGCATTTT. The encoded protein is CASSQETGWGNQPQHF.

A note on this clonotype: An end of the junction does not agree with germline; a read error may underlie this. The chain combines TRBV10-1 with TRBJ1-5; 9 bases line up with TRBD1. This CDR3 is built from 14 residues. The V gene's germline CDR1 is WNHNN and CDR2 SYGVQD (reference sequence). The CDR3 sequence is CASSGGTGNQPQHF. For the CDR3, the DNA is TGTGCCAGCAGTGGCGGGACAGGGAACCAGCCCCAGCATTTT.

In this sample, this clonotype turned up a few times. The CDR3 reads CASSRDGWGGYTF. CDR3 DNA sequence: TGTGCCAGCAGTCGCGACGGGTGGGGGGGCTACACCTTC. The chain couples TRBV7-8 to TRBJ1-2; D is perhaps TRBD1 (5 bases). CDR1 SGHVS and CDR2 FQNEAQ come from the germline V gene. V was pared by 6 bases and J by 8 bases, with 16 bases between. This CDR3 spans 13 amino acids.

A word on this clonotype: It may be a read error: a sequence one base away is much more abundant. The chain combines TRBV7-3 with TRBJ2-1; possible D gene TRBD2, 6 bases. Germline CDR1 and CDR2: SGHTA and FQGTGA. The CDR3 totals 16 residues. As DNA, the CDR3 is TGTGCCAGCAGCCCGTCGGAGGGGAGCTCCTACGATGAGCAGTTCTTC. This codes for CASSPSEGSSYDEQFF.

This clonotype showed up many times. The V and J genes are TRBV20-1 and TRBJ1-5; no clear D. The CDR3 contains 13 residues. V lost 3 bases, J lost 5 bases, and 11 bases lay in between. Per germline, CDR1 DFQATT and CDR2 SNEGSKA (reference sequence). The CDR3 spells CSASEDPHQPQHF. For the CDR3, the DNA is TGCAGTGCTAGCGAGGACCCGCATCAGCCCCAGCATTTT.

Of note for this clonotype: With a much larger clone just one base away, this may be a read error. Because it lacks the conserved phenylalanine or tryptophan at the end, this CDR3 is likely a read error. Written as DNA, the CDR3 is TGTGCCACCAGTGACGCCGGGGGTGAGAACTACAATGAGCAGTTCCTC. It specifies CATSDAGGENYNEQFL. V gene TRBV24-1 combines with J gene TRBJ2-1; TRBD2 might be the D (6 bases). The germline V gene has CDR1 KGHDR and CDR2 SFDVKD. This CDR3 is built from 16 residues. The germline V and J ends were trimmed by 4 bases and 3 bases, with 15 bases remaining between them.

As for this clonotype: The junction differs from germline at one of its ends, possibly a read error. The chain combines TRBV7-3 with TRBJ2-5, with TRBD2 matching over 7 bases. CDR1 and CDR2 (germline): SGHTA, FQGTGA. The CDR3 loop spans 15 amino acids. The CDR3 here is CASSVGSGTGENQYF. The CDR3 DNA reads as TGTGCCAGCAGCGTGGGGAGCGGGACGGGCGAGAACCAGTACTTC.

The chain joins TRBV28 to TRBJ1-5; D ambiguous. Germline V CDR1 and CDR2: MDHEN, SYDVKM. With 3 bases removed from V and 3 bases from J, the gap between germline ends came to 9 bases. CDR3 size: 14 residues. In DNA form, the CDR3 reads TGTGCCAGCAGTTTTGAGAGCCACAATCAGCCCCAGCATTTT. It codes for CASSFESHNQPQHF.